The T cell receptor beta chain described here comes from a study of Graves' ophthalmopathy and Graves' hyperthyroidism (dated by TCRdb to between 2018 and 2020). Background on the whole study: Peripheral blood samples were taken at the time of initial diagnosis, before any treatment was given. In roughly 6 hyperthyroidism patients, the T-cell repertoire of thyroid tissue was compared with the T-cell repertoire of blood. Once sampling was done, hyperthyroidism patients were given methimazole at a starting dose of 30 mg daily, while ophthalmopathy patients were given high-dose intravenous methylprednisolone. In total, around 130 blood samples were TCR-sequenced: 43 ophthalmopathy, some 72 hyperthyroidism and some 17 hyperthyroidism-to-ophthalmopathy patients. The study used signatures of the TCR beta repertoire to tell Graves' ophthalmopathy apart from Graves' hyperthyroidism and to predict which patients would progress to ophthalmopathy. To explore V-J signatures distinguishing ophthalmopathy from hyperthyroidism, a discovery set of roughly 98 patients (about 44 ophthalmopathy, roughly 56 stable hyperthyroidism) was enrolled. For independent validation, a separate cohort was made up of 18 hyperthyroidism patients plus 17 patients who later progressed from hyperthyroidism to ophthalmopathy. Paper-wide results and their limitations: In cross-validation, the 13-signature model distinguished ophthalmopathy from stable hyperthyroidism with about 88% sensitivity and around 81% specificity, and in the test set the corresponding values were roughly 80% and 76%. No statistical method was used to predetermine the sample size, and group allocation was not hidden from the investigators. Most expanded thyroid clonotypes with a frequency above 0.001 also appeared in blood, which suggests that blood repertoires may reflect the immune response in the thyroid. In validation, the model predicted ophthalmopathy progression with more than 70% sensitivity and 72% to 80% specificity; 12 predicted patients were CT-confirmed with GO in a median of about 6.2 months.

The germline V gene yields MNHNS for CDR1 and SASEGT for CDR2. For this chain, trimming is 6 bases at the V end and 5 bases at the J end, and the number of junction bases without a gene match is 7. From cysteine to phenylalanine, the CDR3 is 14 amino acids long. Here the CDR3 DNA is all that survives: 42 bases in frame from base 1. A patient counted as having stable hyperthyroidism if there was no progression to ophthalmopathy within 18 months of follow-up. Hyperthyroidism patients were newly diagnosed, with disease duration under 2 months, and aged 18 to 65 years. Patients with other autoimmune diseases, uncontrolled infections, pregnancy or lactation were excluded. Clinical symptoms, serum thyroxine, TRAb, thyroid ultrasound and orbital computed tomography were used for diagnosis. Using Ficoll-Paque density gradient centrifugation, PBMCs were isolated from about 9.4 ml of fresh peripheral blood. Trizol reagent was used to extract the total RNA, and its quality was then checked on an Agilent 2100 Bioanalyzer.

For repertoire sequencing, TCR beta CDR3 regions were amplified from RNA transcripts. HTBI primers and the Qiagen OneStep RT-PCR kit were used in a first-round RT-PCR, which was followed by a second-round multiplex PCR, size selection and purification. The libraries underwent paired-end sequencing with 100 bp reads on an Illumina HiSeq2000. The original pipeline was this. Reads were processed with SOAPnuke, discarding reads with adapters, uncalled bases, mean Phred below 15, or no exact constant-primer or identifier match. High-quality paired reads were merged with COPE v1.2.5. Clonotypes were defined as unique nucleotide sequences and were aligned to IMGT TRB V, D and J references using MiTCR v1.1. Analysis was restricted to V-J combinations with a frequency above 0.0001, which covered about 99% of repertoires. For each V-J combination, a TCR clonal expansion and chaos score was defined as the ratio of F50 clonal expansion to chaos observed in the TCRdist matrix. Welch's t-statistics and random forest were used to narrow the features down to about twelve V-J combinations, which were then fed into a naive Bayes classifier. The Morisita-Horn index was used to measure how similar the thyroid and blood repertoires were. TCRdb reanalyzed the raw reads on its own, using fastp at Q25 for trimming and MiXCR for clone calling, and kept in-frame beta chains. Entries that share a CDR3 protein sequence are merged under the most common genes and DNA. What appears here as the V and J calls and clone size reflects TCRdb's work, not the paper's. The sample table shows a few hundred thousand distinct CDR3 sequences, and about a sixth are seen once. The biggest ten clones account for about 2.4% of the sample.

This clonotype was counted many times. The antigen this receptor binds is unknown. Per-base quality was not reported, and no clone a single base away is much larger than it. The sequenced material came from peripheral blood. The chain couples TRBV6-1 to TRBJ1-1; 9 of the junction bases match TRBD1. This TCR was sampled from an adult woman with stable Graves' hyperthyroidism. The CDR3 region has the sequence CASSWGQGGTEAFF. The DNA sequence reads TGTGCCAGCAGCTGGGGACAGGGTGGGACTGAAGCTTTCTTT.